A selection of T cell receptor beta chains follows, all from one sample in a study of glioma-infiltrating T cells. TCRdb reprocessed the multiplex PCR reads via MiXCR and lists one record per CDR3 protein. The data contain a few hundred thousand distinct CDR3 sequences, approximately 42% of them singletons. The sample consisted of glioma tissue, nonneoplastic brain tissue, or PBMCs (not recorded which). All receptors come from a human donor with low-grade glioma or glioblastoma, undergoing nonglioma brain surgery, or in good health (not recorded which). CDR3s include the opening cysteine and the closing phenylalanine or tryptophan. D genes are given only for firm matches. Only part of the rows carry a size: once, few, many, or a class if the clone is expanded.

cdr3_nt | cdr3_aa | j_call | clone_size | v_call | d_call
TGTGCCGTCAGGGGACTAGCGGGAGGCCCCCACACAGATACGCAGTATTTT | CAVRGLAGGPHTDTQYF | TRBJ2-3 | NA | TRBV10-3 | TRBD2
TGTGCCAGCAGCTTGGAGCGGGAGTTTAGAGATACGCAGTATTTT | CASSLEREFRDTQYF | TRBJ2-3 | NA | TRBV7-9 | TRBD2
TGTGCCAGCAGCGGAGGGCCCACAGATACGCAGTATTTT | CASSGGPTDTQYF | TRBJ2-3 | many | TRBV7-6 | NA
TGTGCCAGCAGCCCCGGGGGACTGCACACAGATACGCAGTATTTT | CASSPGGLHTDTQYF | TRBJ2-3 | NA | TRBV7-3 | NA
TGCAGCGCCATATTGGGGGGGGCAAGTGGGGCCAACGTCCTGACTTTC | CSAILGGASGANVLTF | TRBJ2-6 | many | TRBV29-1 | NA
TGTGCCAGCACCCTGATAGGCCAACCAACTACAGATACGCAGTATTTT | CASTLIGQPTTDTQYF | TRBJ2-3 | many | TRBV27 | NA
TGTGCCAGCAGCTTAGGAGGACTAGTGTTTGGTGAGCAGTTCTTC | CASSLGGLVFGEQFF | TRBJ2-1 | NA | TRBV7-2 | TRBD2
TGTGCCAGCAAAAAGACGACAGGGGCCCAGAACACTGAAGCTTTCTTT | CASKKTTGAQNTEAFF | TRBJ1-1 | many | TRBV6-1 | TRBD1
TGTGCCAGCAGTTTTGGGACAGGAATCCTCCCACCTAATTCACTCCTCCACTTT | CASSFGTGILPPNSLLHF | TRBJ1-6 | NA | TRBV27 | TRBD1
TGTGCCAGCAGCCCTAGGGGACGGGTTGAAGCTTTCTTT | CASSPRGRVEAFF | TRBJ1-1 | few | TRBV7-8 | NA
TGTGCCAGCAGACGGACAGGGATCGAGGAGCAGTACTTC | CASRRTGIEEQYF | TRBJ2-7 | few | TRBV7-9 | TRBD1
TGTGCCAGCAGTTACTCGTCGACTAGCGGTCTGAATGAGCAGTTCTTC | CASSYSSTSGLNEQFF | TRBJ2-1 | many | TRBV6-5 | TRBD2
TGTGCCAGCAGCGTACGCGTGGCAGGGAACAATGCCCCCAATCAGCCCCAGCATTTT | CASSVRVAGNNAPNQPQHF | TRBJ1-5 | NA | TRBV7-2 | NA
TGTGCCAGCAGCCCGGGACTAGCGGGACCGTACAATGAGCAGTACTTC | CASSPGLAGPYNEQYF | TRBJ2-7 | NA | TRBV14 | TRBD2
TGTGCCAGCAGAACCGGGACATACCAAGGGAATGAGCAGTTCTTC | CASRTGTYQGNEQFF | TRBJ2-1 | few | TRBV12-3/TRBV12-4 | NA
TGCGCCAGCAGCCAAAACGGGGGACTCCCAAATGAAAAACTGTTTTTT | CASSQNGGLPNEKLFF | TRBJ1-4 | few | TRBV4-1 | NA
TGTGCCAGCAGCCCCCCCAGGGAAATTCAAGAGACCCAGTACTTC | CASSPPREIQETQYF | TRBJ2-5 | few | TRBV7-3 | NA
TGTGCCAGCAGCCAAGATATTGCCTCCTACGAGCAGTACTTC | CASSQDIASYEQYF | TRBJ2-7 | NA | TRBV3-1 | NA
TGCGCCAGCAGACACACCGTTACCACCGGGGAGCTGTTTTTT | CASRHTVTTGELFF | TRBJ2-2 | NA | TRBV4-1 | NA
TGTGCCAGCAGCCCTGACGGTGCCAGAGAGCAGTTCTTC | CASSPDGAREQFF | TRBJ2-1 | NA | TRBV7-9 | NA
TGTGCCAGCAGTCCCGGGGACGGGCGGAAGACCCAGTACTTC | CASSPGDGRKTQYF | TRBJ2-5 | NA | TRBV28 | NA
TGTGCCACCAGTGATCCTCTGGGCGGCTCCTACAATGAGCAGTTCTTC | CATSDPLGGSYNEQFF | TRBJ2-1 | few | TRBV24-1 | NA
TGTGCCAGCAGTCGAATCGAGACTCTCAACACCGGGGAGCTGTTTTTT | CASSRIETLNTGELFF | TRBJ2-2 | NA | TRBV28 | NA
TGTGCCAGTAGTATTGCTGGGACAGGGATCTACGAGCAGTACTTC | CASSIAGTGIYEQYF | TRBJ2-7 | NA | TRBV19 | TRBD1
TGTGCCAGCAGCTTGGGAGCTCGAGACCAGAGCACAGATACGCAGTATTTT | CASSLGARDQSTDTQYF | TRBJ2-3 | NA | TRBV4-2 | NA
TGTGCCAGCAGCCGACTAGCGGATGAGACCCAGTACTTC | CASSRLADETQYF | TRBJ2-5 | NA | TRBV6-1 | TRBD2
TGCGCCAGCAGCCAAGGTCTAGCGGGAGGGCCCGGCACAGATACGCAGTATTTT | CASSQGLAGGPGTDTQYF | TRBJ2-3 | NA | TRBV4-1 | TRBD2
TGTGCCAGCAGTTTAGTGGCAGGGGGTCTAGATACGCAGTATTTT | CASSLVAGGLDTQYF | TRBJ2-3 | NA | TRBV12-3/TRBV12-4 | TRBD1
TGTGCCAGCAGCCCCCGCCGGTTTTACGAGCAGTACTTC | CASSPRRFYEQYF | TRBJ2-7 | once | TRBV12-3/TRBV12-4 | NA
TGTGCCAGCAGTGATCGTCCCCCCCTCCACTTT | CASSDRPPLHF | TRBJ1-6 | NA | TRBV2 | NA
TGTGCCAGCAGCCCGACAGGGGGAATCACAGATACGCAGTATTTT | CASSPTGGITDTQYF | TRBJ2-3 | NA | TRBV5-4 | TRBD1